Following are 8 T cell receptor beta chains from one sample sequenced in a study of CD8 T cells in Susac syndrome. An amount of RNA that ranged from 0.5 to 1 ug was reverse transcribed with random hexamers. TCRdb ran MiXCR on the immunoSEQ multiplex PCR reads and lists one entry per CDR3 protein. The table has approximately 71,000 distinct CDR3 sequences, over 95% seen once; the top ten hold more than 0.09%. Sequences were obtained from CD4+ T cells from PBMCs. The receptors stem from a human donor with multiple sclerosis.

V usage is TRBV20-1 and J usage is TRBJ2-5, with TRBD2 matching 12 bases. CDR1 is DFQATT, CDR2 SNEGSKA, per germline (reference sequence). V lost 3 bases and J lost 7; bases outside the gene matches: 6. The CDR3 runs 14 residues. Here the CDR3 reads CSASPSGRDGTQYF. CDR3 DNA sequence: TGCAGTGCTAGCCCTAGCGGGAGGGACGGGACCCAGTACTTC.

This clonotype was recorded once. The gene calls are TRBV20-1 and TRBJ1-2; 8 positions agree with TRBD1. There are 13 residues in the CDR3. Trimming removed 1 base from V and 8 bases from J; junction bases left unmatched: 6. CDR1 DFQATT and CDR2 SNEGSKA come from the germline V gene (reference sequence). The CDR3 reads CSARVTSGGGYTF. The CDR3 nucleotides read TGCAGTGCTAGAGTTACGTCAGGGGGCGGCTACACCTTC.

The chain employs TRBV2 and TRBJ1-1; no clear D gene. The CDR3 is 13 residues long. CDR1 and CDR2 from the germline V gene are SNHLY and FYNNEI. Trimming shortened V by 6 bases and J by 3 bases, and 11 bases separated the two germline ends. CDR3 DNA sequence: TGTGCCAGCAGCCCTCTCCCGGACACTGAAGCTTTCTTT. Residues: CASSPLPDTEAFF.

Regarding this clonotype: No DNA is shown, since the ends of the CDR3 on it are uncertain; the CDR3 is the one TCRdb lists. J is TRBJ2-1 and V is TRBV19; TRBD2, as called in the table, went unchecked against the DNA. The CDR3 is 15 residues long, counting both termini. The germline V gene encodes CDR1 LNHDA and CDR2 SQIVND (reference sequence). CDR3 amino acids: CASTSERGGYNEQFF.

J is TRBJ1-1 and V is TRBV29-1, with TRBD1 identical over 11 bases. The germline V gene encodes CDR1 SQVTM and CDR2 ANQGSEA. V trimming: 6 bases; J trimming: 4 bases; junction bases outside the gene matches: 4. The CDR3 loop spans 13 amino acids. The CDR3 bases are TGCAGCGTCGCCGGGACAGGGGGCACTGAAGCTTTCTTT. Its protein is CSVAGTGGTEAFF.

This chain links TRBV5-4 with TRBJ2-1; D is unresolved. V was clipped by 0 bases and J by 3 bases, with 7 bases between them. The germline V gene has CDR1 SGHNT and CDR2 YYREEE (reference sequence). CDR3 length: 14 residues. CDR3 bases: TGTGCCAGCAGCTTGGGGGGTGACTACAATGAGCAGTTCTTC. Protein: CASSLGGDYNEQFF.

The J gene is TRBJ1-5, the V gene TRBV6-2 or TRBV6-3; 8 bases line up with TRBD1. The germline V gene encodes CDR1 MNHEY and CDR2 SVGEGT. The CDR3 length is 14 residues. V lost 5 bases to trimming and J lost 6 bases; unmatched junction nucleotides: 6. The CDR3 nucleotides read TGTGCCAGCAGTCAGGGGGCGCAAGGTCAGCCCCAGCATTTT. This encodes CASSQGAQGQPQHF.

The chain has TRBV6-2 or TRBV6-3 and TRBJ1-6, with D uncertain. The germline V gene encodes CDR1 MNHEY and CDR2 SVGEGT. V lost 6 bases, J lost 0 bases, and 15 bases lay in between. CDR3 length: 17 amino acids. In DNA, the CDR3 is TGTGCCAGCAGCCCGGCGGGAGCTAGCTCCTATAATTCACCCCTCCACTTT. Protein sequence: CASSPAGASSYNSPLHF.